What follows describes a single T cell receptor (beta chain). Its antigen is unknown. The input lacks base qualities; no much larger clone sits a single base away. In addition, sequencing in three donor pairs included unstimulated CD8+ effector memory subsets alongside CD4+ naive, CD8+ naive, CD8+ TEMRA and CD4+ memory subsets. Sorted unstimulated T cells and proliferating T cells recovered from mixed lymphocyte reactions underwent TCRbeta CDR3 sequencing. Fresh whole blood from nine to eleven HLA-typed healthy donors was used to isolate PBMCs. The data were obtained in a study of siplizumab effects on memory and regulatory T cells (dated by TCRdb to about 2019). Concerning the study at large: The effect of the anti-CD2 antibody siplizumab on alloreactive T-cell subsets was examined in allogeneic mixed lymphocyte reactions constructed from human PBMCs. Beyond this particular receptor, the publication reports: A naive or memory phenotype could not be assigned to roughly 75-97% of proliferating CD4+ or CD8+ clones. The cumulative frequency of alloreactive sequences that could be traced back to unstimulated CD4+ memory T cells was significantly reduced by siplizumab. Sequences below about 10^-5 frequency were poorly captured, so only a minor fraction of alloreactive clones could be mapped to unstimulated subsets. Unstimulated naive T cells appeared more diverse than memory T cells, and naive cells seemed to contribute substantially to the alloresponse. Among mappable alloreactive CD4+ clones, an average Treg-derived fraction of 68.8% was observed with siplizumab, compared with 26.9% in control reactions. The suppressive function of proliferating Tregs from siplizumab cultures was not functionally confirmed.

The method behind the library was the immunoSEQ multiplex PCR assay. Each sample had 90,000 to 100,000 TCR templates assayed by the deep sequencing platform. Genomic DNA extracted from sorted T cells was the material used for TCRbeta CDR3 sequencing. Per the source publication's procedure: The R programming language was used for clonal analysis of TCRbeta CDR3 data. Alloreactive CD4+ and CD8+ clones were defined by comparing unstimulated samples with post-reaction CFSE-low samples. Regulatory or non-regulatory origin was assigned to alloreactive CD4+ clones by matching of sequences to sorted unstimulated Treg and non-Treg repertoires. In its TCRdb copy, this immuneACCESS table keeps in-frame sequences only and misses some clones. Where compared with another copy, unresolved V genes explain less than half of these, and the others have no known cause. V, J and clone size were drawn from that table, and D and trimming were deduced from the DNA. This sample comprises approximately 60,000 clones, less than 80% of them detected only once. The biggest ten clones account for approximately 0.4% of the sample.

The germline V gene provides CDR1 SGHTA and CDR2 FQGNSA. Measured from the cysteine to the phenylalanine, the CDR3 is 12 residues long. The read is trimmed to its CDR3 DNA, 36 bases read in frame from base 1. The V and J ends are trimmed by 2 bases and 4 bases, leaving 6 bases between them. The receptor comes from a human donor in good health. The chain joins TRBV7-2 to TRBJ2-7; the D gene is possibly TRBD1 or TRBD2, with 5 bases matching each. Sequencing input: memory CD4+ T cells sorted from blood. The meaning of the sample's cell subset or site label: unstimulated CD4+ memory T cells. CDR3 protein: CASSLWGYEQYF. The base sequence is TGTGCCAGCAGCTTATGGGGGTACGAGCAGTACTTC.